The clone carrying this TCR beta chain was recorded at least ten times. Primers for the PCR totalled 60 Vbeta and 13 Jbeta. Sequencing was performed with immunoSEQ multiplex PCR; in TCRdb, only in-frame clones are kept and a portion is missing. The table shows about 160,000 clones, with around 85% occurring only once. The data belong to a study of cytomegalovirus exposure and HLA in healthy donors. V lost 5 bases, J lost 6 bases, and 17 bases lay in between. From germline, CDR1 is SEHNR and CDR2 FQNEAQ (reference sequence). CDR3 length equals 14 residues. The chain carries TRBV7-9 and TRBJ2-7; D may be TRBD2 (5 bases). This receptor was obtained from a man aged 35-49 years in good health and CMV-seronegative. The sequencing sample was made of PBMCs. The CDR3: CASSPGVGSGEQYF. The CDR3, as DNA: TGTGCCAGCAGCCCCGGGGTGGGCAGCGGCGAGCAGTACTTC.